This TCR beta chain was captured by sequencing in a study of blood T cell repertoires in COVID-19. Produced via immunoSEQ multiplex PCR; TCRdb's table is partial and in-frame only. The profile shows 95,000 to 150,000 clones, about 85% of them singletons. Germline V gene lookup returns CDR1 KGHSH and CDR2 LQKENI. V was pared by 3 bases and J by 2 bases, with 3 bases of the junction left unmatched. There are 16 residues in the CDR3. The chain is built from TRBV18 and TRBJ2-2; 10 nucleotides match TRBD2. The origin of this receptor is an elderly man with active or convalescent COVID-19. The sample consisted of peripheral blood. This CDR3 reads CASSPLLAGNTGELFF. In DNA, the CDR3 is TGTGCCAGCTCACCGCTACTAGCGGGAAACACCGGGGAGCTGTTTTTT.